Sequencing of this TCR beta chain was carried out in a study of cytomegalovirus exposure and HLA in healthy donors. There are a few counts of this clone. Its antigen is still unknown. The primer mix had 60 Vbeta and 13 Jbeta primers. Authors' methods: Unique TCR beta chains numbered around 80 million in a later analysis, with some 9.9 million shared. Some clones are missing from TCRdb's copy, which holds only in-frame ones; the method was immunoSEQ multiplex PCR. The D gene and trimming were derived from the DNA, and the V and J assignments and clone size from that table. The table lists fewer than 200,000 clones, about 80% of them singletons. V was clipped by 1 base and J by 12 bases, with 10 bases between them. The CDR3 has 11 amino acids. The germline gives CDR1 GTSNPN, CDR2 SVGIG (reference sequence). Study-level points and caveats: Later analysis suggested most CMV-associated TCR beta chains were HLA-restricted. Associated with cytomegalovirus, according to the listing, were 150 to 200 TCR beta chains.

The receptor's source is a woman in her forties or fifties in good health and CMV-seropositive. The chain employs TRBV30 and TRBJ1-5, with no clear D. Input material: PBMCs. The CDR3: CAWSAKEYQHF. In DNA form, the CDR3 reads TGTGCCTGGAGTGCAAAGGAGTACCAGCATTTT. Supplemented by reference TRBV30 and TRBJ1-5, the full variable domain reads SQTIHQWPATLVQPVGSPLSLECTVEGTSNPNLYWYRQAAGRGLQLLFYSVGIGQISSEVPQNLSASRPQDRQFILSSKKLLLSDSGFYLCAWSAKEYQHFGDGTRLSIL.